Below are 26 T cell receptor beta chains sequenced from a single sample in a study of T cells in Graves' hyperthyroidism and ophthalmopathy. Regions amplified from RNA transcripts were the TCR beta CDR3 regions. First-round RT-PCR with HTBI primers amplified the TCR CDR3 region. TCRdb analysed the multiplex PCR reads with MiXCR anew, one entry per CDR3 protein. The data hold a few hundred thousand distinct CDR3 sequences, with approximately 15% observed a single time. Sequencing was carried out using blood. These receptors all come from a woman between 25 and 40 years old with Graves' hyperthyroidism.

This clonotype showed up many times. This chain connects TRBV27 to TRBJ2-7; D gene uncertain. Trimming pared 5 bases from V and 2 bases from J, leaving 13 bases between. There are 14 residues in the CDR3. CDR1 is MNHEY, CDR2 SMNVEV, per germline (reference sequence). CDR3 loop: CASSPSGLTYEQYF. DNA of the CDR3: TGTGCCAGCAGTCCCAGTGGTCTTACCTACGAGCAGTACTTC.

This clonotype was picked up many times. The chain links TRBV15 to TRBJ2-7; TRBD2 is a possible D gene (6 bases). The CDR3 runs to 15 residues. Trimming removed 0 bases at V and 4 bases at J, with 13 bases between. From germline, CDR1 is LNHNV and CDR2 YYDKDF (reference sequence). The DNA of the CDR3 is TGTGCCACCAGCAGAGATCGGACCGGGGGTTACGAGCAGTACTTC. Its protein is CATSRDRTGGYEQYF.

This clonotype has at least ten counts. The chain carries TRBV3-1 and TRBJ2-4; D is possibly TRBD1 (5 bases). The CDR3 totals 17 residues. Germline values: CDR1 LGHDT, CDR2 YNNKEL (reference sequence). V gave up 1 base and J gave up 4 bases, with 17 bases separating them. The CDR3 DNA reads as TGTGCCAGCAGCCAAGTGGCAGGGTTTAGTTGGAAAAACATTCAGTACTTC. It codes for CASSQVAGFSWKNIQYF.

This clonotype has ten or more counts. V is TRBV18 and J is TRBJ1-1; 9 positions agree with TRBD1. V lost 8 bases and J lost 0; bases outside the gene matches: 7. This CDR3 comprises 15 residues. Germline-derived CDR1 and CDR2 are KGHSH and LQKENI. In DNA form, the CDR3 reads TGTGCCAGCAGCCCGGGACAGGGAATGAACACTGAAGCTTTCTTT. Protein: CASSPGQGMNTEAFF.

This clonotype was seen ten or more times. This rearrangement joins TRBV11-3 to TRBJ2-3; D is possibly TRBD1 or TRBD2 (5 bases each). The CDR3 contains 15 residues. V gave up 3 bases and J gave up 2 bases, with 12 bases separating them. Germline assignment: CDR1 SGHNT and CDR2 YENEEA. CDR3 DNA sequence: TGTGCCAGCAGCTTTAGGGGAGCGGTCACAGATACGCAGTATTTT. The encoded protein is CASSFRGAVTDTQYF.

This chain uses TRBV13 with TRBJ1-2, with 10 bases that match TRBD1. V gave up 4 bases and J gave up 7 bases; unmatched junction bases: 6. The CDR3 runs to 14 residues. In germline, CDR1 is PRHDT, CDR2 FYEKMQ (reference sequence). The CDR3 here is CASSWFRDRGGYTF. The CDR3 bases are TGTGCCAGCAGCTGGTTCCGGGACAGGGGTGGCTACACCTTC.

This clonotype was recorded a few times. The chain uses TRBV19 and TRBJ1-1, with D possibly matching TRBD1 (6 bases). The length of the CDR3 is 16 residues. V lost 4 bases and J 8 bases, leaving 23 bases between the germline ends. CDR1 and CDR2 from the germline V gene are LNHDA and SQIVND (reference sequence). The CDR3 loop is CASSSLPGHGDAEAFF. The CDR3 bases are TGTGCCAGTAGTAGCCTACCGGGACACGGGGACGCCGAAGCTTTCTTT.

This chain uses TRBV10-2 with TRBJ2-2, with 13 bases identical to TRBD2. The V gene end was trimmed by 7 bases and the J gene end by 0 bases; junction bases not matched to a gene: 5. The CDR3 covers 17 residues. Per germline, CDR1 WSHSY and CDR2 SAAADI. Here the CDR3 DNA reads TGCGCCAGCATTCCGACTAGCGGGAGGCCGAACACCGGGGAGCTGTTTTTT. Translated, it gives CASIPTSGRPNTGELFF.

This clonotype was counted a few times. A read error is possible here, since a much larger clone lies one base away. In DNA, the CDR3 is TGTGCCAGCAGGCCACAGGGGGCGGGCGGGGAGCTGTTTTTT. This translates into CASRPQGAGGELFF. This chain connects TRBV27 to TRBJ2-2; TRBD1 matches at 9 bases. CDR3 length: 14 amino acids. The V gene end was trimmed by 6 bases and the J gene end by 7 bases; junction bases not matched to a gene: 6. The germline gives CDR1 MNHEY, CDR2 SMNVEV (reference sequence).

This clonotype was recorded many times. This chain uses TRBV11-1 with TRBJ2-1, with TRBD2 as a possible D gene (6 bases). Per the germline V gene, CDR1 is SGHAT and CDR2 is FQDESV (reference sequence). Trimming pared 0 bases from V and 4 bases from J, leaving 13 bases between. The length of the CDR3 is 16 residues. The DNA of the CDR3 is TGTGCCAGCAGCTTAGCGTTGAGTAGCGGATACAATGAGCAGTTCTTC. This sequence encodes CASSLALSSGYNEQFF.

The V gene is TRBV3-1, the J gene TRBJ2-1; 9 positions agree with TRBD2. Losses at the gene ends were 4 bases for V and 4 bases for J; bases not matched to a gene: 11. The V gene's germline CDR1 is LGHDT and CDR2 YNNKEL (reference sequence). The CDR3 length is 17 residues. The DNA for the CDR3 is TGTGCCAGCAGCCCGGGGACTAGCAAAGGGATTTACAATGAGCAGTTCTTC. Translation: CASSPGTSKGIYNEQFF.

This clonotype occurred a few times. The chain uses TRBV7-3 and TRBJ2-1; 11 nucleotides match TRBD2. Germline CDR1 is SGHTA and CDR2 is FQGTGA. This CDR3 is 17 amino acids long. With 0 bases clipped from V and 2 bases from J, the junction kept 3 bases outside the gene matches. CDR3 in DNA: TGTGCCAGCAGCTTAACCCAGACTAGCGGGGCCTACAATGAGCAGTTCTTC. This encodes CASSLTQTSGAYNEQFF.

The chain uses TRBV27 and TRBJ2-1; D tentatively reads TRBD1 or TRBD2 (7 bases each). The germline gives CDR1 MNHEY, CDR2 SMNVEV (reference sequence). This CDR3 region has 15 residues. Deletions cut 0 bases from V and 8 bases from J, with 14 bases between. CDR3 nucleotide sequence: TGTGCCAGCAGTTTATCCAGGGGGGGGCGGGATGAGCAGTTCTTC. Its translation is CASSLSRGGRDEQFF.

The V gene is TRBV12-3 or TRBV12-4, the J gene TRBJ1-2; D is unclear. Between the trimmed V and J ends, which lost 5 bases and 2 bases, there was a span of 18 bases. The CDR3 sequence is 16 residues long. CDR3 nucleotide sequence: TGTGCCAGCAGTCGATACTCAGGCCCGGGGAACTATGGCTACACCTTC. Amino acid sequence: CASSRYSGPGNYGYTF.

On this clonotype itself: Its ends do not fully match the called genes, so a read error is possible. The genes are TRBV14 and TRBJ1-5; 8 nucleotides line up with TRBD1. CDR1 and CDR2 (germline): SGHDN, FVKESK. This CDR3 has 13 residues. The CDR3 DNA follows: TGTGCCAGCAGCGAAGACAGGGGACAGCCCCAGCATTTT. This codes for CASSEDRGQPQHF. Supplemented by reference TRBV14 and TRBJ1-5, the full variable domain reads EAGVTQFPSHSVIEKGQTVTLRCDPISGHDNLYWYRRVMGKEIKFLLHFVKESKQDESGMPNNRFLAERTGGTYSTLKVQPAELEDSGVYFCASSEDRGQPQHFGDGTRLSIL.

The genes are TRBV27 and TRBJ2-2; D is undetermined. CDR3 size: 14 residues. Germline assignment: CDR1 MNHEY and CDR2 SMNVEV (reference sequence). V lost 6 bases and J lost 5, with 13 bases in between. The CDR3 DNA is TGTGCCAGCAGCGGTTTAGTTAGAACCGGGGAGCTGTTTTTT. Its translation: CASSGLVRTGELFF.

This clonotype showed up just a few times. The J gene is TRBJ2-5, the V gene TRBV19; tentative D call: TRBD1 (5 bases). The V gene's germline CDR1 is LNHDA and CDR2 SQIVND (reference sequence). This CDR3 region has 13 residues. Between the trimmed V and J ends, which lost 8 bases and 4 bases, there was a span of 14 bases. The CDR3 nucleotides read TGTGCCAGTTGTCAGGGTCTGGGAGAGACCCAGTACTTC. It yields the protein CASCQGLGETQYF.

Only a few counts were recorded for this clonotype. The chain uses TRBV19 and TRBJ1-5; the D gene is possibly TRBD1 (6 bases). Trimming took off 5 bases at V and 1 base at J, with 9 bases between the two ends. The CDR3 consists of 14 residues. CDR1 and CDR2 (germline): LNHDA, SQIVND (reference sequence). In DNA, the CDR3 is TGTGCCAGTAGTCGCGGGACAAGCAATCAGCCCCAGCATTTT. It codes for CASSRGTSNQPQHF.

At least ten counts were recorded for this clonotype. This chain connects TRBV20-1 to TRBJ2-3, with a tentative D call TRBD2 (6 bases). The CDR3 loop spans 16 amino acids. Germline values: CDR1 DFQATT, CDR2 SNEGSKA (reference sequence). The V end was cut by 0 bases, the J end by 3 bases, with 16 bases between. The CDR3 bases are TGCAGTGCTAGAGATTGGGGCGGGACGGAGACAGATACGCAGTATTTT. It is translated as CSARDWGGTETDTQYF.

The chain couples TRBV4-1 to TRBJ2-1; D not resolved. Trimming stripped 1 base from V and 3 bases from J, with 4 bases between. Germline V CDR1 and CDR2: MGHRA, YSYEKL. The CDR3 loop spans 13 amino acids. CDR3 DNA: TGCGCCAGCAGCCAAGCATACTACAATGAGCAGTTCTTC. Translation: CASSQAYYNEQFF.

There are many counts of this clonotype. The rearrangement uses TRBV28 and TRBJ2-3; D unclear. The CDR3 sequence is 13 residues long. The germline gives CDR1 MDHEN, CDR2 SYDVKM. The V end lost 5 bases, the J end lost 2 bases, and 8 bases lay between the germline ends. CDR3 DNA: TGTGCCAGCAGTCCCACCGCCACAGATACGCAGTATTTT. Its protein is CASSPTATDTQYF.

V usage is TRBV6-9 and J usage is TRBJ2-1; 14 bases match TRBD2. Germline trimming cut 4 bases from V and 6 bases from J; bases unmatched to any gene: 5. The germline V gene encodes CDR1 MNHGY and CDR2 SVAAGI. The CDR3 is 16 residues long. This CDR3 reads CASSSGLAGGFNEQFF. The CDR3 coding sequence is TGTGCCAGCAGTTCTGGACTAGCGGGAGGATTCAATGAGCAGTTCTTC.

This clonotype has just a few counts. The V and J genes are TRBV6-1 and TRBJ1-1; 11 nucleotides align to TRBD1. Trimming took 5 bases from V and 6 from J; bases not matched to a gene: 5. The CDR3 has 14 residues. CDR1 and CDR2 from the germline V gene are MNHNS and SASEGT. The CDR3 loop is CASSSGQGVAEAFF. DNA of the CDR3: TGTGCCAGCAGTTCGGGACAGGGGGTCGCTGAAGCTTTCTTT.

This clonotype was observed a few times. V gene TRBV6-1 combines with J gene TRBJ1-1; the D gene is possibly TRBD1 (6 bases). CDR3 length equals 14 residues. CDR1 MNHNS and CDR2 SASEGT come from the germline V gene. Deletions cut 7 bases from V and 2 bases from J, with 14 bases between. Here the CDR3 DNA reads TGTGCCAGCAACGCTTTAGGGGGAAACACTGAAGCTTTCTTT. As protein: CASNALGGNTEAFF.

This clonotype was detected many times. This CDR3 is CAWSVTGHQPQHF. Here the CDR3 DNA reads TGTGCCTGGAGTGTTACGGGGCATCAGCCCCAGCATTTT. The chain links TRBV30 to TRBJ1-5; D may be TRBD1 (5 bases). In germline, CDR1 is GTSNPN, CDR2 SVGIG (reference sequence). V dropped 0 bases and J dropped 5 bases, with 8 bases sitting between them. CDR3 length equals 13 residues. Drawing the rest from reference TRBV30 and TRBJ1-5, the complete variable domain is SQTIHQWPATLVQPVGSPLSLECTVEGTSNPNLYWYRQAAGRGLQLLFYSVGIGQISSEVPQNLSASRPQDRQFILSSKKLLLSDSGFYLCAWSVTGHQPQHFGDGTRLSIL.

Ten or more counts support this clonotype. The chain recombines TRBV18 with TRBJ1-4, with no clear D. Deletions cut 0 bases from V and 7 bases from J, with 12 bases between. The germline V gene has CDR1 KGHSH and CDR2 LQKENI. CDR3 length: 15 residues. The CDR3 here is CASSPPKAGTEKLFF. The CDR3 coding sequence is TGTGCCAGCTCACCACCGAAGGCGGGTACTGAAAAACTGTTTTTT. Looking up the rest from reference TRBV18 and TRBJ1-4 gives the full variable domain: NAGVMQNPRHLVRRRGQEARLRCSPMKGHSHVYWYRQLPEEGLKFMVYLQKENIIDESGMPKERFSAEFPKEGPSILRIQQVVRGDSAAYFCASSPPKAGTEKLFFGSGTQLSVL.